This entry is about one T cell receptor beta chain. This CDR3 comprises 13 residues. Germline values: CDR1 MDHEN, CDR2 SYDVKM. Trimming shortened V by 7 bases and J by 4 bases, and 12 bases separated the two germline ends. TCRdb ran MiXCR on the 5' RACE reads and lists one entry per CDR3 protein. The sample has more than 250,000 distinct CDR3 sequences; 15% to 20% are singletons. The data originate from a study of T-cell memory formation after mild COVID-19. The TCR sequence derives from a man between 18 and 29 years old who had mild COVID-19 (a few samples of this study predate the infection). Cell type and time point are not known. The sequencing sample was made of PBMCs or a T cell subset sorted from them (not recorded which). The chain uses TRBV28 and TRBJ2-3; D gene ambiguous. CDR3 nucleotides: TGTGCCAGCACCCGACGCCGGCCAGATACGCAGTATTTT. Its translation: CASTRRRPDTQYF.